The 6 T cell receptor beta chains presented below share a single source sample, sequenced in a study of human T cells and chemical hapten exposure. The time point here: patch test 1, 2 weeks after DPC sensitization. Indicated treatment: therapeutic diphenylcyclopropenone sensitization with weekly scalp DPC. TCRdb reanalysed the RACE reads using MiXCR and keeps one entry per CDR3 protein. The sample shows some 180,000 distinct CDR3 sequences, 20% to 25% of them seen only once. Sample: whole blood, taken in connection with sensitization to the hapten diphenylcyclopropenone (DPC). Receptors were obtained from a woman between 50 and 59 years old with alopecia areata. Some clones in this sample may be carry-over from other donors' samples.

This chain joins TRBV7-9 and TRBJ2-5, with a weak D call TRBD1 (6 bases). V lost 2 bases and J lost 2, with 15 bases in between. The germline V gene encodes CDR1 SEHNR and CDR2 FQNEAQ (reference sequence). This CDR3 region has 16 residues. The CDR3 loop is CASSLRPRTAQETQYF. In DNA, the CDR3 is TGTGCCAGCAGCTTACGCCCGAGGACAGCGCAAGAGACCCAGTACTTC.

CDR3 in amino acids: CASSQDLLAGLGSYNEQFF. For the CDR3, the DNA is TGTGCCAGCAGCCAAGACTTGTTGGCCGGACTAGGCTCCTACAATGAGCAGTTCTTC. The chain couples TRBV3-1 to TRBJ2-1, with 7 bases fitting TRBD2. This CDR3 has 19 amino acids. Germline assignment: CDR1 LGHDT and CDR2 YNNKEL (reference sequence). V was clipped by 0 bases and J by 0 bases; unmatched bases: 11.

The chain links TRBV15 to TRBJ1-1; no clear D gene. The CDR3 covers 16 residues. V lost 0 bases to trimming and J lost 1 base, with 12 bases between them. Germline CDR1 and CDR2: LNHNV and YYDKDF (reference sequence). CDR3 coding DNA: TGTGCCACCAGCAGAGATACGTCGCGACCGAACACTGAAGCTTTCTTT. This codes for CATSRDTSRPNTEAFF.

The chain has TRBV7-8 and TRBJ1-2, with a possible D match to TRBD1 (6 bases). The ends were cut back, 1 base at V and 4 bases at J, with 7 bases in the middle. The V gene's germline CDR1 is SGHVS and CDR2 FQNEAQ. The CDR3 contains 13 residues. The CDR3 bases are TGTGCCAGCAGCTTAGGCAGGGGCTATGGCTACACCTTC. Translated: CASSLGRGYGYTF. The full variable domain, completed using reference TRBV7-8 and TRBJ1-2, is GAGVSQSPRYKVAKRGQDVALRCDPISGHVSLFWYQQALGQGPEFLTYFQNEAQLDKSGLPSDRFFAERPEGSVSTLKIQRTQQEDSAVYLCASSLGRGYGYTFGSGTRLTVV.

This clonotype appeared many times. The CDR3 sequence: CASSLVQASTDTQYF. The CDR3 bases are TGCGCCAGCAGCTTGGTACAAGCTAGCACAGATACGCAGTATTTT. V gene TRBV5-1 combines with J gene TRBJ2-3; D ambiguous. Germline V lookup: CDR1 SGHRS, CDR2 YFSETQ. CDR3 length equals 15 residues. The V end was cut by 0 bases, the J end by 0 bases, with 8 bases between.

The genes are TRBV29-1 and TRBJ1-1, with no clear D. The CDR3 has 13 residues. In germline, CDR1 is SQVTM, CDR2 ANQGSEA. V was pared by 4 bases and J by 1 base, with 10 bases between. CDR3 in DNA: TGCAGCGTTGTCAAGGGCCAGAACACTGAAGCTTTCTTT. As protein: CSVVKGQNTEAFF.